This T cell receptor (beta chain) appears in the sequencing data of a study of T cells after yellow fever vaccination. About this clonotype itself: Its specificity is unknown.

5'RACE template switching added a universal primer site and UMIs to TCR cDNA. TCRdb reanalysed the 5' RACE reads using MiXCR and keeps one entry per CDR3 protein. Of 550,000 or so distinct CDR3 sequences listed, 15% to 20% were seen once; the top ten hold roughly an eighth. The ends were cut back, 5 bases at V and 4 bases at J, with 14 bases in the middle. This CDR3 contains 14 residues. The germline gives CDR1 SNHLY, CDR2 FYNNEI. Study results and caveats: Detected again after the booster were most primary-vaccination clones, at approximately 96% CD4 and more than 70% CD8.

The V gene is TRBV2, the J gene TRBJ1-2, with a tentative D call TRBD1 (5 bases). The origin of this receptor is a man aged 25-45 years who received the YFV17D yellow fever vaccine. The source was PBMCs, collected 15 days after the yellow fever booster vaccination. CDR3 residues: CASSPSGGGYGYTF. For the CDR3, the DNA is TGTGCCAGCAGTCCATCGGGGGGGGGCTATGGCTACACCTTC. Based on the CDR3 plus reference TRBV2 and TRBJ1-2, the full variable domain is EPEVTQTPSHQVTQMGQEVILRCVPISNHLYFYWYRQILGQKVEFLVSFYNNEISEKSEIFDDQFSVERPDGSNFTLKIRSTKLEDSAMYFCASSPSGGGYGYTFGSGTRLTVV.